This entry describes one T cell receptor beta chain. This entry comes from a study of T cells expressing NK-cell markers. TCR beta cDNA was made by 5'RACE template switching with UMIs. TCRdb re-called the 5' RACE reads; every CDR3 protein appears as one record, without DNA. The record lists some 440,000 distinct CDR3 sequences, of which the ten most abundant hold more than 1.4%. The CDR3 spans 12 residues. The sequence was collected from a woman aged 45-65 years in good health. Material for sequencing was blood T cells: a sorted CD56 or NKG2C T cell subset, CD4+ or CD8+ T cells, or bulk PBMC T cells (not recorded which). The rearrangement uses TRBV12-3 or TRBV12-4 and TRBJ1-2; the D gene TCRdb calls, TRBD1, cannot be checked with no DNA. CDR3 in amino acids: CASKDSVYGYTF.